This paragraph covers one T cell receptor (beta chain) sequence. Profiled with immunoSEQ multiplex PCR; TCRdb holds only in-frame clones, not every one. The profile shows 15,000 to 20,000 clones, about 83% of them singletons. This sample is drawn from a study of OX40 agonist ivuxolimab in advanced cancers. CDR1 DFQATT and CDR2 SNEGSKA come from the germline V gene (reference sequence). V lost 1 base and J 8 bases, leaving 8 bases between the germline ends. The length of the CDR3 is 11 residues. The V call is TRBV20-1, the J call TRBJ1-2, with D possibly TRBD1 on 5 matching bases. The sequence came from an adult with an advanced solid tumor such as melanoma, head and neck, liver or kidney cancer. Sequenced material: CD4+ or CD8+ T cells sorted from blood, taken in a trial of the OX40 agonist ivuxolimab. This chain's CDR3 is CSARAGSGYTF. The CDR3 nucleotides are TGCAGTGCTAGAGCAGGGAGCGGCTACACCTTC.